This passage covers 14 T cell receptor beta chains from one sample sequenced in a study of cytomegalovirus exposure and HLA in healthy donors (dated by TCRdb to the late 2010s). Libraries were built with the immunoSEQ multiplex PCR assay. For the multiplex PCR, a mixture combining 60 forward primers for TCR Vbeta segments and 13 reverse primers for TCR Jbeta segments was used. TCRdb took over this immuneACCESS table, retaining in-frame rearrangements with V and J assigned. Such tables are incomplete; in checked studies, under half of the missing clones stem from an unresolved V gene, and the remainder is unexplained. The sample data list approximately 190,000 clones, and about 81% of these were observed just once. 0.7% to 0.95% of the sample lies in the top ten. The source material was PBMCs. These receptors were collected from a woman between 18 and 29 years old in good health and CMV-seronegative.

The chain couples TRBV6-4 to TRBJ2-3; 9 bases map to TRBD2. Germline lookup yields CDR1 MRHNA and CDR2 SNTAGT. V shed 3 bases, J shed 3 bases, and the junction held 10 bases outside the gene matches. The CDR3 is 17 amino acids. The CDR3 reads CASSEGLGSGRTDTQYF. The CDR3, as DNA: TGTGCCAGCAGTGAGGGTCTGGGTAGCGGGAGAACAGATACGCAGTATTTT.

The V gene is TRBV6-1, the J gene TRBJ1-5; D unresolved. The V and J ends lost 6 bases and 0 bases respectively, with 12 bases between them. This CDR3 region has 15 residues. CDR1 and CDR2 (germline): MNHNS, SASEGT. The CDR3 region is CASRTRIYSNQPQHF. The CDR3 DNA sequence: TGTGCCAGCAGAACCAGGATTTATAGCAATCAGCCCCAGCATTTT.

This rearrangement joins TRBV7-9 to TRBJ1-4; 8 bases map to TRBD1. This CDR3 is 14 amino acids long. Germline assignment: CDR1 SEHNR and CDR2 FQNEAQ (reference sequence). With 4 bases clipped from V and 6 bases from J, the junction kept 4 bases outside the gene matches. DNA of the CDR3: TGTGCCAGCAGCTCCCAGGGGGCGGATGAAAAACTGTTTTTT. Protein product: CASSSQGADEKLFF.

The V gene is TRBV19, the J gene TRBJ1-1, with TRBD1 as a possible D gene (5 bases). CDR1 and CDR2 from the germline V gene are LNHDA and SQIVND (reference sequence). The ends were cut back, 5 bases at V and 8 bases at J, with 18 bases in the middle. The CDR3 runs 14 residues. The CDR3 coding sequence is TGTGCCAGTAGTGACGTCGGGGGGTTGGGAGAAGCTTTCTTT. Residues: CASSDVGGLGEAFF.

The CDR3, as DNA: TGTGCCAGCAGCAAACAGCGGGAGGGGTACGAGCAGTACTTC. Its translation: CASSKQREGYEQYF. This chain uses TRBV21-1 with TRBJ2-7; TRBD2 is taken as the D call from the table, unchecked against the DNA. TRBV21-1 is annotated as a pseudogene. This CDR3 has 14 residues.

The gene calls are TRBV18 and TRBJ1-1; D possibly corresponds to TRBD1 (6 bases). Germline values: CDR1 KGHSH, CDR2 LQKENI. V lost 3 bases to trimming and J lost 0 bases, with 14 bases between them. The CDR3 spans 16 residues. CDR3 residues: CASSPTTGFMNTEAFF. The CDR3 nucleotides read TGTGCCAGCTCACCCACGACAGGCTTCATGAACACTGAAGCTTTCTTT. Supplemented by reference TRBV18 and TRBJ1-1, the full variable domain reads NAGVMQNPRHLVRRRGQEARLRCSPMKGHSHVYWYRQLPEEGLKFMVYLQKENIIDESGMPKERFSAEFPKEGPSILRIQQVVRGDSAAYFCASSPTTGFMNTEAFFGQGTRLTVV.

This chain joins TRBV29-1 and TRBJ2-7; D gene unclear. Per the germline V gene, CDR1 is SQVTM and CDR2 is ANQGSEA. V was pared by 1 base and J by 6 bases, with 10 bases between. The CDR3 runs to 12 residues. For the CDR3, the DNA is TGCAGCGTTGAAGTCCCAGGCAGCGAGCAGTACTTC. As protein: CSVEVPGSEQYF.

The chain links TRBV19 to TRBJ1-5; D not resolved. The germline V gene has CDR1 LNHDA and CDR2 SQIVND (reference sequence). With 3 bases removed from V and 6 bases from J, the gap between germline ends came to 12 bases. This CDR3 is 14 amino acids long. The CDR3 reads CASSMEGASQPQHF. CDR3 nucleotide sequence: TGTGCCAGTAGTATGGAGGGCGCATCTCAGCCCCAGCATTTT.

DNA of the CDR3: TGTGCCAGCAGGGACAGCTTGAACACTGAAGCTTTCTTT. Translating gives CASRDSLNTEAFF. The chain is built from TRBV6-6 and TRBJ1-1; maybe TRBD1 (6 bases). The CDR3 covers 13 residues. The V gene lost 6 bases and the J gene lost 0 bases, with 8 bases spanning the gap. Germline V lookup: CDR1 MNHNY, CDR2 SVGAGI (reference sequence).

The CDR3: CAWDEGRNTEAFF. The CDR3 region has the DNA TGTGCCTGGGATGAAGGGAGGAACACTGAAGCTTTCTTT. The V call is TRBV30, the J call TRBJ1-1; D is ambiguous. The CDR3 is 13 amino acids. V lost 5 bases to trimming and J lost 1 base, with 11 bases between them. Germline V lookup: CDR1 GTSNPN, CDR2 SVGIG (reference sequence).

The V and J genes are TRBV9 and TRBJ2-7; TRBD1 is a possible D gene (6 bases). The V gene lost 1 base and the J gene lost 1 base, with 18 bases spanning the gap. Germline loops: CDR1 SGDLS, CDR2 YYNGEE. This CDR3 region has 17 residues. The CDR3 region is CASSVSPMGQTSYEQYF. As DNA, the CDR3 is TGTGCCAGCAGCGTAAGCCCAATGGGACAAACTTCCTACGAGCAGTACTTC.

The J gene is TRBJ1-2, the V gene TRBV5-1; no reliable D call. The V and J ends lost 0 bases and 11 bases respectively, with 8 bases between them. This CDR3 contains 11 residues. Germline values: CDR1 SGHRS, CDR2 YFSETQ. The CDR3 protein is CASSLAADYTF. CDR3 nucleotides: TGCGCCAGCAGCTTGGCCGCGGATTACACCTTC.

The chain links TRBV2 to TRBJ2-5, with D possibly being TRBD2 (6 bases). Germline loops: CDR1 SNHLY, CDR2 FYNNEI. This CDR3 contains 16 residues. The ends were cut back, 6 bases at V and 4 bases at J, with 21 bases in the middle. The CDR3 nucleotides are TGTGCCAGCAGGGTCCGATGGGACTCTTCCCTAGAGACCCAGTACTTC. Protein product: CASRVRWDSSLETQYF.

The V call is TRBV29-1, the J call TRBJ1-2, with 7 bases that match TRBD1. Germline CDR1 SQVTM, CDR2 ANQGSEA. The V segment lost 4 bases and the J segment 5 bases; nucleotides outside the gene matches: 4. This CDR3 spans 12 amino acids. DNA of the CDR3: TGCAGCGTTGGGACAGGAGCATATGGCTACACCTTC. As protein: CSVGTGAYGYTF.